Given below is one TCR beta chain in context. The target antigen is unknown. Using immunoSEQ multiplex PCR, the repertoire was profiled, and TCRdb retains in-frame clones only, with some absent. The sample includes about 350,000 clones, roughly nine tenths of them seen just once. The sample originates from a study of Ad26.COV2.S vaccination and SARS-CoV-2 variants. Study-wide results and limits: Similar non-spike TCR breadth was seen in vaccine and placebo recipients. There was reportedly substantial breadth in spike-specific CD8+ and CD4+ T cell responses after vaccination. There was a possibility that the TCR breadth and depth analyses underestimated total T cell responses. People who got the vaccine had more spike-specific TCR breadth than people who got placebo.

CDR1 is SGDLS, CDR2 YYNGEE, per germline. This CDR3 is 15 amino acids long. Between the trimmed V and J ends, which lost 0 bases and 1 base, there was a span of 7 bases. The chain combines TRBV9 with TRBJ1-4; D remains ambiguous. The origin of this receptor is a human donor who had recovered from COVID-19. Sequenced here: peripheral blood, sampled after recovery from COVID-19. In DNA form, the CDR3 reads TGTGCCAGCAGCGTAGCGGGGAAAACTAATGAAAAACTGTTTTTT. Residues: CASSVAGKTNEKLFF.